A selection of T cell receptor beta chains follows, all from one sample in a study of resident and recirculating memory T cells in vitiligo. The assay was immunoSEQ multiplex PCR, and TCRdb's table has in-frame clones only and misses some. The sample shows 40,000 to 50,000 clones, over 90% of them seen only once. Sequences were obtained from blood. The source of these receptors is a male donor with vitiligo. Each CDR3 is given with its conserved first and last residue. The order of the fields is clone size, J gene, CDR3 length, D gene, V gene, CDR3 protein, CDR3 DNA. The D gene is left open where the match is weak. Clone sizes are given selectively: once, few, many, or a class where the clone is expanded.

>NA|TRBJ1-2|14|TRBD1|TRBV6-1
CASTYTDRGYGYTF
TGTGCCAGCACTTATACCGACAGGGGCTATGGCTACACCTTC
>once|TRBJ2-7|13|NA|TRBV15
CATSSGTSYEQYF
TGTGCCACCAGCAGCGGGACTTCCTACGAGCAGTACTTC
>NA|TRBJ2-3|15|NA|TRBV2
CASSDRDLPPDTQYF
TGTGCCAGCAGTGATCGGGACTTACCTCCAGATACGCAGTATTTT
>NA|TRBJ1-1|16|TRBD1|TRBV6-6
CASSYIRDSQNTEAFF
TGTGCCAGCAGTTACATTAGGGACAGCCAGAACACTGAAGCTTTCTTT
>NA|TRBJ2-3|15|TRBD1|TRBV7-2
CASSESSRGPDTQYF
TGTGCCAGCAGCGAAAGCTCGAGGGGGCCAGATACGCAGTATTTT
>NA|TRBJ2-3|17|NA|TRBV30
CAWSGAVWGPAGDTQYF
TGTGCCTGGAGTGGGGCCGTGTGGGGCCCCGCCGGGGATACGCAGTATTTT
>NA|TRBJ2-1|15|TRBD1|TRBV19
CASSKPGGAYNEQFF
TGTGCCAGTAGTAAACCAGGGGGCGCCTACAATGAGCAGTTCTTC
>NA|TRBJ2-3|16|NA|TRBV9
CASSVSPIGVVDTQYF
TGTGCCAGCAGCGTAAGCCCTATCGGGGTGGTAGATACGCAGTATTTT
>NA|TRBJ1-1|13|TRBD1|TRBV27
CASISRDRGAAFF
TGTGCCAGCATAAGTCGGGACAGGGGTGCGGCTTTCTTT
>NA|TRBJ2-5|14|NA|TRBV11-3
CASTVEKGGETQYF
TGTGCCAGCACCGTGGAGAAAGGAGGAGAGACCCAGTACTTC
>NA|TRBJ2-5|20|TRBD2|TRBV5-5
CASSFRASSSVAGGDGAQYF
TGTGCCAGCAGCTTTCGGGCCTCGTCTTCGGTAGCGGGGGGCGATGGGGCCCAGTACTTC
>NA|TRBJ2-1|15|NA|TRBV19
CASSIFGVSYNEQFF
TGTGCCAGTAGTATTTTCGGGGTCTCCTACAATGAGCAGTTCTTC
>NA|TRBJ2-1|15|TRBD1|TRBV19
CASTPTGGGYNEQFF
TGTGCCAGTACCCCGACAGGGGGCGGTTACAATGAGCAGTTCTTC
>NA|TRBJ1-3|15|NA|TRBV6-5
CASSYGGAPGNTIYF
TGTGCCAGCAGTTACGGGGGGGCGCCTGGAAACACCATATATTTT
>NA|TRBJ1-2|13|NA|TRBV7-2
CASSSGVSYGYTF
TGTGCCAGCAGCTCAGGGGTTTCGTATGGCTACACCTTC
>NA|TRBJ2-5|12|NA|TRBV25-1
CASSAMIETQYF
TGTGCCAGCAGCGCGATGATAGAGACCCAGTACTTC
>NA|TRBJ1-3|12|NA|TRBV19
CASSIRGNTIYF
TGTGCCAGTAGTATCCGGGGAAACACCATATATTTT
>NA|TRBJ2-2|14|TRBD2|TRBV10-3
CASHGGANTGELFF
TGTGCCTCTCACGGGGGGGCGAACACCGGGGAGCTGTTTTTT
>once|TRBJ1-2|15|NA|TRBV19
CASSIYAGVNYGYTF
TGTGCCAGTAGTATATATGCAGGGGTTAACTATGGCTACACCTTC
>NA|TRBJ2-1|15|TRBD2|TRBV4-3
CASSQDPGGVGEQFF
TGCGCCAGCAGCCAAGATCCCGGGGGGGTAGGCGAGCAGTTCTTC
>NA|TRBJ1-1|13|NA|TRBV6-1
CAGRPSMNTEAFF
TGTGCGGGGAGACCCAGTATGAACACTGAAGCTTTCTTT
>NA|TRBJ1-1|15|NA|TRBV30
CAWDLSGGANTEAFF
TGTGCCTGGGACCTTAGTGGCGGAGCGAACACTGAAGCTTTCTTT
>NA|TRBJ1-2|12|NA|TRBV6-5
CASSRGDYGYTF
TGTGCCAGCAGTAGAGGAGATTATGGCTACACCTTC
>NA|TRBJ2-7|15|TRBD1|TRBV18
CASSPGTGGTYEQYF
TGTGCCAGCTCACCCGGGACAGGGGGTACCTACGAGCAGTACTTC
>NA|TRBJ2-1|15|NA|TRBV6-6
CASSYLRGPLNEQFF
TGTGCCAGCAGTTACTTGAGAGGTCCCCTCAATGAGCAGTTCTTC
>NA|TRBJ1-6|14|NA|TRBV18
CASSPGQNNSPLHF
TGTGCCAGCTCACCCGGACAGAATAATTCACCCCTCCACTTT
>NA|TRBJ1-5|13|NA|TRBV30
CAWSVQGNQPQHF
TGTGCCTGGAGTGTACAGGGCAATCAGCCCCAGCATTTT
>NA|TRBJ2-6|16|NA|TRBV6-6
CAHQDRAGSGANVLTF
TGTGCGCACCAGGACAGAGCTGGCTCTGGGGCCAACGTCCTGACTTTC
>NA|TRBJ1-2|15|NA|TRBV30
CAWSMGPSGGYGYTF
TGTGCCTGGAGTATGGGACCTTCGGGGGGCTATGGCTACACCTTC
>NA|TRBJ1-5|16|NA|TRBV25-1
CASSEGGFSYNQPQHF
TGTGCCAGCAGTGAGGGAGGGTTTAGCTATAATCAGCCCCAGCATTTT
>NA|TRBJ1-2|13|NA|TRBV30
CAWRTEATYGYTF
TGTGCCTGGAGGACAGAGGCAACCTATGGCTACACCTTC
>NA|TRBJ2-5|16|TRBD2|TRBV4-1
CASSQEGTSGHETQYF
TGCGCCAGCAGCCAAGAGGGGACTAGCGGACACGAGACCCAGTACTTC
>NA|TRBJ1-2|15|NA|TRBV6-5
CASLQYPGSRYGYTF
TGTGCCAGCCTTCAATACCCCGGGAGCCGATATGGCTACACCTTC
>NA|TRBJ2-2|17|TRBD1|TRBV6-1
CASSELPGQLNTGELFF
TGTGCCAGCAGTGAACTCCCGGGACAGTTGAACACCGGGGAGCTGTTTTTT
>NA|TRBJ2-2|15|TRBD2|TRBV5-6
CASSLTGGNTGELFF
TGTGCCAGCAGCTTGACGGGGGGGAACACCGGGGAGCTGTTTTTT
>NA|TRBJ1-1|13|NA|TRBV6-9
CASSYYWGAEAFF
TGTGCCAGCAGTTATTATTGGGGGGCTGAAGCTTTCTTT
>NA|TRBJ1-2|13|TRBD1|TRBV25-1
CAKVRDRGHGYTF
TGTGCCAAGGTGCGGGACAGGGGCCATGGCTACACCTTC
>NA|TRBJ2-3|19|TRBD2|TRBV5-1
CASSREALLAGGGTDTQYF
TGCGCCAGCAGCCGAGAAGCCCTTCTAGCGGGGGGCGGCACAGATACGCAGTATTTT
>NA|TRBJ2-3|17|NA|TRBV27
CASSSLGLPPSTDTQYF
TGTGCCAGCTCTTCCTTGGGGCTACCTCCTAGCACAGATACGCAGTATTTT
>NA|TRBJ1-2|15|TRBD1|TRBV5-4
CASSSGQGPNYGYTF
TGTGCCAGCAGTTCCGGACAGGGGCCTAACTATGGCTACACCTTC
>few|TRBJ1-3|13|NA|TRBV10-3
CAISAAGGNTIYF
TGTGCCATCAGTGCAGCCGGGGGAAACACCATATATTTT
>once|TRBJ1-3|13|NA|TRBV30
CAWSSGTGNTIYF
TGTGCCTGGAGTTCTGGCACTGGAAACACCATATATTTT